Shown below are 9 T cell receptor beta chains from a single sample sequenced in a study of tissue T cells after allogeneic stem cell transplantation (dated 2022 in TCRdb). Receptor libraries were prepared by the immunoSEQ multiplex PCR assay. Sourced from immuneACCESS, this table was stored by TCRdb with only in-frame sequences that have V and J called. A share of the clones is absent; for the studies checked, an unresolved V gene accounts for under half, and the remainder has no known explanation. This sample holds over 7,000 clones; around 34% were observed only once. The ten largest clonotypes hold 2.5% to 3.5% of the sample. Sample time point, as interpreted from the label and publication: mouse harvest day 14 after allogeneic transplant. Each mouse graft, delivered by tail vein injection, combined 10^6 splenic CD5+ T cells with 10^7 T-cell-depleted bone marrow cells. The sequenced material came from skin. The source of these receptors is a female BALB/c mouse given C57BL/6 T cells with graft-versus-host disease after an allogeneic hematopoietic cell transplant.

Remarks on this clone: Gene and germline names: mouse. Coverage ceases 1 residue before the CDR3 finishes, and the germline J gene fills in the end. The chain has TRBV26 and TRBJ2-4; D uncertain. The V gene lost 6 bases and the J gene lost 0 bases, with 10 bases spanning the gap. Germline CDR1 KGHPV, CDR2 FQNQEV (reference sequence). The CDR3 totals 14 residues. CDR3: CASSGKGSQNTLYF. The DNA read from the CDR3 is TGTGCCAGCAGCGGGAAGGGTAGTCAAAACACCTTGTAC.

Comment on this clone: Any gene name here is a mouse gene name. Coverage ceases 1 residue before the CDR3 finishes, and the germline J gene fills in the end. The chain joins TRBV13-1 to TRBJ2-1; the match to TRBD2 covers 8 bases. CDR3 size: 14 residues. J was trimmed by 7 bases and V by 2 bases; bases with no gene match: 5. Germline lookup yields CDR1 NSHNY and CDR2 SYGAGN. CDR3 sequence: CASSESWGVAEQFF. The part of the CDR3 DNA that was read is TGTGCCAGCAGTGAGTCCTGGGGGGTCGCTGAGCAGTTC.

As concerns this clone: Gene and germline names: mouse. Read coverage stops 1 residue before the CDR3 terminus; the germline J gene supplies the remainder. The chain joins TRBV23 to TRBJ1-3; TRBD1, the table's D call, lacks a check against the DNA. CDR1 KGHTA and CDR2 FQNQQP come from the germline V gene. This CDR3 comprises 17 residues. CDR3 DNA (partial): TGCTCCAGCAGTCAATCAGGGGGACATCTTTCTGGAAATACGCTCTAT. It encodes CSSSQSGGHLSGNTLY. The whole CDR3 sequence reads CSSSQSGGHLSGNTLYF. Variable domain in full (rest from reference TRBV23 and TRBJ1-3): DAAVTQKPRYLIKMKGQEAEMKCIPEKGHTAVFWYQQKQSKELKFLIYFQNQQPLDQIDMVKERFSAVCPSSSLCSLGIRTCEAEDSALYLCSSSQSGGHLSGNTLYFGEGSRLIVV.

Comment on this clone: Gene names follow the mouse nomenclature. The sequenced fragment ends 1 residue before the CDR3 boundary, so the rest is inferred from the germline J gene. The chain uses TRBV20 and TRBJ2-7, with TRBD1 matching over 9 bases. Germline CDR1 is GFQATS and CDR2 is STVNSAI. This CDR3 comprises 12 residues. Trimming took 3 bases from V and 5 from J; bases not matched to a gene: 2. The sequenced CDR3 bases are TGTGGTGCTAGCAGGACAGGGGATGAACAGTAC. Amino acid sequence: CGASRTGDEQY. The entire CDR3 protein reads CGASRTGDEQYF.

Concerning this clone: Gene names and germline refer to mouse. The read gets to within 1 residue of the CDR3 end, and the germline J gene fills in the rest. This chain joins TRBV3 and TRBJ2-4, with TRBD2 identical over 8 bases. The CDR3 runs to 16 residues. J was trimmed by 0 bases and V by 6 bases; bases with no gene match: 8. CDR1 is SNHLY and CDR2 is FYNGKV in the germline V gene (reference sequence). The CDR3 sequence is CASSLTGGSSQNTLYF. Partial CDR3 DNA: TGTGCCAGCAGTCTCACTGGGGGATCTAGTCAAAACACCTTGTAC.

On this clone: Genes here carry mouse names. The CDR3 end lies 1 residue beyond the end of the read and is filled in from the germline J gene. The rearrangement uses TRBV26 and TRBJ1-2; D may be TRBD1 (5 bases). This CDR3 has 13 amino acids. With 2 bases removed from V and 5 bases from J, the gap between germline ends came to 9 bases. From germline, CDR1 is KGHPV and CDR2 FQNQEV (reference sequence). CDR3 in amino acids: CASSLRGRSDYTF. The CDR3 bases that were read are TGTGCCAGCAGTCTGAGGGGACGGTCCGACTACACC.

Comments on this clone: The gene names given are mouse names. Read data end 1 residue before the CDR3 end; the end is taken from the germline J gene. The chain has TRBV26 and TRBJ1-1; no clear D gene. CDR1 is KGHPV, CDR2 FQNQEV, per germline (reference sequence). V was cut by 6 bases and J by 4 bases, with 9 bases left in between. The CDR3 runs to 12 residues. The CDR3 reads CASRTILTEVFF. The DNA read from the CDR3 is TGTGCCAGCAGGACAATCCTCACAGAAGTCTTC.

This clone qualifies as medium-sized. Genes and germline are mouse. The read ends 1 residue shy of where the CDR3 ends; the end is completed using the germline J gene. V is TRBV3 and J is TRBJ2-7; 13 positions match TRBD2. The germline gives CDR1 SNHLY, CDR2 FYNGKV (reference sequence). The CDR3 has 16 amino acids. V shed 2 bases and J 2 bases; nucleotides not matched to a gene: 3. The CDR3 region is CASSLIGTGGAYEQYF. Incomplete CDR3 DNA: TGTGCCAGCAGCTTAATTGGGACTGGGGGGGCCTATGAACAGTAC.

Concerning this clone itself: Genes and germline come from the mouse. The DNA ends 1 residue before the CDR3 does, and the rest of the CDR3 is filled in from the germline J gene. The chain uses TRBV3 and TRBJ2-4, with D unclear. V lost 1 base and J lost 2, with 7 bases in between. Germline V lookup: CDR1 SNHLY, CDR2 FYNGKV (reference sequence). The CDR3 consists of 14 residues. Incomplete CDR3 DNA: TGTGCCAGCAGCTTAGAGCCAATTCAAAACACCTTGTAC. Its protein product is CASSLEPIQNTLY. The whole CDR3 protein reads CASSLEPIQNTLYF.